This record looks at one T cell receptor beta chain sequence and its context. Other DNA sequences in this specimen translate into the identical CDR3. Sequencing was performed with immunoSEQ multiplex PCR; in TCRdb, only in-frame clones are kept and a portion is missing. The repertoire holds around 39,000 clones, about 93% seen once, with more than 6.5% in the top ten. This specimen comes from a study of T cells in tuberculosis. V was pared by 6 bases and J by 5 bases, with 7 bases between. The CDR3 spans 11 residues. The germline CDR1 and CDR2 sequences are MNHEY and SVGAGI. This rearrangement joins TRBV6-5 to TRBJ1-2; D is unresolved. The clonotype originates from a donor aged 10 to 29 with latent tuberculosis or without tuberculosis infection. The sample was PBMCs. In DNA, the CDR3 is TGTGCCAGCAGCGGAGGGTATGGCTACACCTTC. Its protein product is CASSGGYGYTF.